A single sample gave rise to the 30 T cell receptor beta chains below, sequenced in a study of blood T cell repertoires in COVID-19. Sequencing used immunoSEQ multiplex PCR; TCRdb keeps in-frame clones, though not all of them. The table shows approximately 500,000 clones, with roughly 90% occurring only once. Sequencing was performed on PBMCs or T cells enriched from blood (not recorded which). Source of these receptors: a woman in her thirties or forties who had recovered from COVID-19.

The V and J genes are TRBV28 and TRBJ2-5, with TRBD1 identical over 7 bases. The CDR3 has 14 amino acids. With 3 bases clipped from V and 1 base from J, the junction kept 2 bases outside the gene matches. Germline V CDR1 and CDR2: MDHEN, SYDVKM. CDR3 region: CASSFYRGQETQYF. The CDR3 DNA reads as TGTGCCAGCAGTTTTTACAGGGGCCAAGAGACCCAGTACTTC. Full variable domain (remainder filled in from reference TRBV28 and TRBJ2-5): DVKVTQSSRYLVKRTGEKVFLECVQDMDHENMFWYRQDPGLGLRLIYFSYDVKMKEKGDIPEGYSVSREKKERFSLILESASTNQTSMYLCASSFYRGQETQYFGPGTRLLVL.

The chain joins TRBV28 to TRBJ1-2; 9 positions match TRBD1. This CDR3 has 13 residues. The germline gives CDR1 MDHEN, CDR2 SYDVKM. V was clipped by 6 bases and J by 7 bases; unmatched bases: 6. CDR3 coding DNA: TGTGCCAGCAGAACAACAGGGGGCCCTGGCTACACCTTC. Its translation is CASRTTGGPGYTF.

The chain has TRBV7-8 and TRBJ1-1; TRBD1 agrees at 9 bases. Germline lookup yields CDR1 SGHVS and CDR2 FQNEAQ. This CDR3 region has 13 residues. V lost 9 bases to trimming and J lost 1 base; unmatched junction nucleotides: 3. The CDR3 protein is CASLQGANTEAFF. The DNA for the CDR3 is TGTGCCAGTTTACAGGGGGCGAACACTGAAGCTTTCTTT.

This clone was seen a single time. The V and J genes are TRBV10-3 and TRBJ2-7, with a tentative D call TRBD1 (6 bases). The length of the CDR3 is 15 residues. V gave up 0 bases and J gave up 0 bases, with 9 bases separating them. Germline V gene data show CDR1 as ENHRY and CDR2 as SYGVKD. CDR3 protein: CAISESGAVSYEQYF. CDR3 DNA sequence: TGTGCCATCAGTGAGTCGGGGGCGGTCTCCTACGAGCAGTACTTC.

This sequence joins TRBV5-4 and TRBJ2-2; D uncertain. The CDR3 runs 16 residues. Trimming shortened V by 3 bases and J by 4 bases, and 16 bases separated the two germline ends. Looked up from germline, CDR1 is SGHNT and CDR2 is YYREEE (reference sequence). The CDR3 DNA reads TGTGCCAGCAGCTCCATCTATAGCCTTGGCACCGGGGAGCTGTTTTTT. Translation: CASSSIYSLGTGELFF.

This rearrangement joins TRBV5-4 to TRBJ2-5; 8 bases map to TRBD2. Trimming cost V 4 bases and J 4 bases; bases outside gene matches: 6. Germline V gene data show CDR1 as SGHNT and CDR2 as YYREEE (reference sequence). The length of the CDR3 is 14 residues. The DNA for the CDR3 is TGTGCCAGCAGCCGCGTAGGACTAGCAGAGACCCAGTACTTC. Its translation is CASSRVGLAETQYF.

This clone has only one observation. Other DNA sequences from this sample encode an identical CDR3 as well. V is TRBV5-1 and J is TRBJ2-5, with a possible D match to TRBD2 (6 bases). There are 13 residues in the CDR3. Germline CDR1 SGHRS, CDR2 YFSETQ. With 5 bases removed from V and 3 bases from J, the gap between germline ends came to 11 bases. CDR3 region: CASSFSGEETQYF. As DNA, the CDR3 is TGCGCCAGCAGTTTTTCGGGGGAAGAGACCCAGTACTTC.

This sequence joins TRBV6-6 and TRBJ2-1, with 10 nucleotides matching TRBD2. The CDR3 has 17 amino acids. V trimming: 5 bases; J trimming: 3 bases; junction bases outside the gene matches: 10. CDR1 MNHNY and CDR2 SVGAGI come from the germline V gene (reference sequence). CDR3 region: CASSLDPRLAGYNEQFF. As DNA, the CDR3 is TGTGCCAGCAGTCTCGATCCACGACTAGCGGGCTACAATGAGCAGTTCTTC.

The genes are TRBV5-1 and TRBJ2-6, with D perhaps TRBD1 (6 bases). CDR1 is SGHRS and CDR2 is YFSETQ in the germline V gene. V lost 1 base and J 3 bases, leaving 8 bases between the germline ends. The CDR3 has 15 residues. The CDR3 DNA sequence: TGCGCCAGCAGCTTGTACAGGGATGGGGCCAACGTCCTGACTTTC. Protein product: CASSLYRDGANVLTF.

This sequence joins TRBV6-5 and TRBJ2-3; 11 positions agree with TRBD2. This CDR3 spans 14 amino acids. Germline CDR1 MNHEY, CDR2 SVGAGI. After removal of 6 bases from V and 6 bases from J, the junction contained 5 bases not matched to a gene. For the CDR3, the DNA is TGTGCCAGCAGACTAGCGGGAGTGGTGGATACGCAGTATTTT. Protein product: CASRLAGVVDTQYF.

The genes are TRBV7-8 and TRBJ1-2; D not resolved. V was shortened by 5 bases and J by 3 bases, with 13 bases between the two germline ends. The V gene's germline CDR1 is SGHVS and CDR2 FQNEAQ. The CDR3 is made up of 14 amino acids. DNA of the CDR3: TGTGCCAGCAGCCCTTACAAACCCCACTATGGCTACACCTTC. It encodes CASSPYKPHYGYTF.

V and J are TRBV4-3 and TRBJ1-4; possible D gene TRBD1, 6 bases. V was cut by 0 bases and J by 3 bases, with 11 bases left in between. The germline V gene has CDR1 LGHNA and CDR2 YSLEER. The CDR3 extends over 16 amino acids. The CDR3 DNA reads TGCGCCAGCAGCCAAGAATCCGAGGGGGCTAATGAAAAACTGTTTTTT. Residues: CASSQESEGANEKLFF.

The V call is TRBV25-1, the J call TRBJ1-1, with no clear D. V lost 0 bases, J lost 8 bases, and 4 bases lay in between. The CDR3 covers 11 residues. CDR1 and CDR2 from the germline V gene are MGHDK and SYGVNS. The CDR3 nucleotides are TGTGCCAGCAGTGAATATGCGGAAGCTTTCTTT. It encodes CASSEYAEAFF.

The V gene is TRBV10-1, the J gene TRBJ2-3, with D maybe TRBD1 (6 bases). This CDR3 spans 15 amino acids. Trimming removed 3 bases at V and 1 base at J, with 11 bases between. The germline CDR1 and CDR2 sequences are WNHNN and SYGVQD (reference sequence). The CDR3 DNA sequence: TGCGCCAGCAGTGACCAGGGGATCGGCACAGATACGCAGTATTTT. Translating gives CASSDQGIGTDTQYF.

On this clone itself: The sample holds other DNA sequences that translate to the same CDR3. CDR3 protein: CAWSVGQGDTEAFF. As DNA, the CDR3 is TGTGCCTGGAGTGTTGGACAGGGGGACACTGAAGCTTTCTTT. This chain connects TRBV30 to TRBJ1-1; 10 bases line up with TRBD1. J gave up 3 bases and V 0 bases, and 1 base lay outside the gene matches. The CDR3 consists of 14 residues. Germline CDR1 is GTSNPN and CDR2 is SVGIG (reference sequence).

The chain is built from TRBV7-2 and TRBJ1-1; 11 positions match TRBD1. The V segment lost 3 bases and the J segment 2 bases; nucleotides outside the gene matches: 11. Germline loops: CDR1 SGHTA, CDR2 FQGNSA. The CDR3 extends over 18 amino acids. The CDR3 DNA reads TGTGCCAGCAGCTTTGGGACAGGGGGGCTCTTGATAAACACTGAAGCTTTCTTT. It specifies CASSFGTGGLLINTEAFF.

This clone has just one count. The rearrangement uses TRBV10-1 and TRBJ2-1; D perhaps matches TRBD2 (6 bases). The CDR3 runs to 15 residues. The ends were cut back, 4 bases at V and 3 bases at J, with 13 bases in the middle. CDR1 and CDR2 (germline): WNHNN, SYGVQD (reference sequence). CDR3 DNA sequence: TGCGCCAGCAGTGCTGGCGGGACTCTCTACAATGAGCAGTTCTTC. This sequence encodes CASSAGGTLYNEQFF.

The CDR3 is CATESTGNTEAFF. Here the CDR3 DNA reads TGTGCCACCGAATCGACGGGGAACACTGAAGCTTTCTTT. The chain couples TRBV24-1 to TRBJ1-1; D is unclear. V lost 9 bases and J 1 base, leaving 11 bases between the germline ends. The CDR3 runs to 13 residues. Germline-derived CDR1 and CDR2 are KGHDR and SFDVKD.

This clone showed up just once. V and J are TRBV28 and TRBJ1-1; a possible D gene is TRBD1 (6 bases). V lost 4 bases and J lost 4, with 10 bases in between. The CDR3 is 13 amino acids. Germline assignment: CDR1 MDHEN and CDR2 SYDVKM. CDR3 nucleotides: TGTGCCAGCAGTTCAGGACAGCTCACTGAAGCTTTCTTT. This codes for CASSSGQLTEAFF.

This clone was found a few times. The chain joins TRBV3-1 (or the pseudogene TRBV3-2) to TRBJ1-5, with 7 positions matching TRBD1. V lost 4 bases, J lost 9 bases, and 9 bases stayed unmatched. CDR1 and CDR2 from the germline V gene are LGHDT and YNNKEL (reference sequence). The CDR3 has 14 residues. The CDR3 DNA is TGTGCCAGCAGCCCGGTACAGGGGTCTCCGCCCCAGCATTTT. Its translation: CASSPVQGSPPQHF.

The rearrangement links TRBV6-2 or TRBV6-3 to TRBJ2-7, with a possible D match to TRBD1 (6 bases). The CDR3 spans 13 residues. Germline values: CDR1 MNHEY, CDR2 SVGEGT. The ends were cut back, 2 bases at V and 6 bases at J, with 11 bases in the middle. CDR3 protein: CASSYAQGREQYF. The CDR3 DNA reads as TGTGCCAGCAGTTACGCCCAGGGGCGCGAGCAGTACTTC.

The chain is built from TRBV10-3 and TRBJ2-5, with 8 nucleotides matching TRBD2. Germline V gives CDR1 ENHRY, CDR2 SYGVKD. V lost 6 bases, J lost 4 bases, and 4 bases stayed unmatched. This CDR3 is 13 amino acids long. The CDR3, as DNA: TGTGCCATCAGCGCAACTAGCGGAGAGACCCAGTACTTC. As protein: CAISATSGETQYF.

The count of this clone is one. This chain joins TRBV24-1 and TRBJ2-7; 9 bases agree with TRBD2. Germline assignment: CDR1 KGHDR and CDR2 SFDVKD. This CDR3 is 16 amino acids long. The V segment lost 4 bases and the J segment 2 bases; nucleotides outside the gene matches: 8. The CDR3 is CATSEPGLAVTYEQYF. CDR3 nucleotide sequence: TGTGCCACCAGTGAACCGGGACTAGCTGTCACCTACGAGCAGTACTTC.

This clone came up once. CDR3 coding DNA: TGTGCCAGCAGCTTAGCGCGGACACTAAGAGGCTCTGGGGCCAACGTCCTGACTTTC. As protein: CASSLARTLRGSGANVLTF. The genes are TRBV7-6 and TRBJ2-6, with D perhaps TRBD1 (5 bases). The CDR3 covers 19 residues. The germline V gene encodes CDR1 SGHVS and CDR2 FNYEAQ. Trimming pared 0 bases from V and 0 bases from J, leaving 15 bases between.

The chain links TRBV27 to TRBJ1-2; D unresolved. Trimming took off 1 base at V and 4 bases at J, with 10 bases between the two ends. The CDR3 sequence is 14 residues long. Germline V CDR1 and CDR2: MNHEY, SMNVEV (reference sequence). For the CDR3, the DNA is TGTGCCAGCAGTTTATTTCGGGGAGGCTATGGCTACACCTTC. This codes for CASSLFRGGYGYTF.

The chain joins TRBV5-6 to TRBJ2-3, with 7 bases that match TRBD2. The CDR3 contains 14 residues. CDR1 SGHDT and CDR2 YYEEEE come from the germline V gene. The junction had 5 bases not matched to a gene; V was cut back by 3 bases and J by 4 bases. The CDR3 reads CASSWGRGADTQYF. The CDR3 DNA reads as TGTGCCAGCAGCTGGGGGAGGGGTGCAGATACGCAGTATTTT.

The rearrangement uses TRBV19 and TRBJ1-1; D unclear. The CDR3 is 15 residues long. Germline V gene data show CDR1 as LNHDA and CDR2 as SQIVND (reference sequence). Trimming left V 7 bases short and J 8 bases short, with 23 bases between. CDR3 sequence reads: CASTPSGLVLSEAFF. In DNA, the CDR3 is TGTGCCAGTACTCCTTCGGGTTTAGTCCTTTCCGAAGCTTTCTTT.

A single count supports this clone. This chain uses TRBV5-1 with TRBJ1-4; perhaps TRBD1 as D (6 bases). The length of the CDR3 is 12 residues. Germline V CDR1 and CDR2: SGHRS, YFSETQ. The germline V and J ends were trimmed by 4 bases and 8 bases, with 9 bases remaining between them. The CDR3 protein is CASSPDREKLFF. CDR3 nucleotide sequence: TGCGCCAGCAGCCCCGACAGGGAAAAACTGTTTTTT.

The chain uses TRBV5-1 and TRBJ1-1; no firm D call. CDR1 is SGHRS, CDR2 YFSETQ, per germline. V lost 0 bases and J lost 7, with 10 bases in between. The CDR3 runs 13 residues. The CDR3 sequence is CASSLGAGVEAFF. The CDR3 DNA reads TGCGCCAGCAGCTTGGGGGCGGGTGTTGAAGCTTTCTTT. Using reference TRBV5-1 and TRBJ1-1 for the parts outside the CDR3, the full variable domain is KAGVTQTPRYLIKTRGQQVTLSCSPISGHRSVSWYQQTPGQGLQFLFEYFSETQRNKGNFPGRFSGRQFSNSRSEMNVSTLELGDSALYLCASSLGAGVEAFFGQGTRLTVV.

This clone was picked up one time. The genes are TRBV6-2 or TRBV6-3 and TRBJ2-2, with TRBD1 as a possible D gene (6 bases). The CDR3 loop spans 15 amino acids. Germline lookup yields CDR1 MNHEY and CDR2 SVGEGT. V was clipped by 5 bases and J by 2 bases, with 12 bases between them. The CDR3 DNA reads TGTGCCAGCAGTCAGCCAGGGGCCAACACCGGGGAGCTGTTTTTT. It translates to CASSQPGANTGELFF.